This T cell receptor beta chain was identified during a study of T cell repertoires in cytomegalovirus infection. At the level of the study: Recently identified HLA-C-restricted CMV epitopes and well-studied HLA-B-restricted CMV epitopes were used by the study. General observations from the study: Carriage of CMV together with the relevant HLA was identifiable through cumulative public TCR beta family frequency. Across the ex vivo response, the dominant clonotypes were HLA-C-restricted CMV-specific TCR beta clonotypes.

From the reads, TCRdb called clonotypes with MiXCR, one entry per CDR3 protein. The sample includes 110,000 or so distinct CDR3 sequences, 30% of them seen just once. The germline CDR1 and CDR2 sequences are SGHNT and YYREEE (reference sequence). V lost 0 bases and J lost 5, with 13 bases in between. The CDR3 is made up of 15 amino acids. This clonotype has only a few counts. The antigen is undetermined. The source is a human donor in good health (CMV status not recorded). Some clones in this sample may be carry-over from other donors' samples. The material sequenced was CD8+ T cells from cultured PBMCs, taken from culture after CMV antigen stimulation. The chain combines TRBV5-4 with TRBJ2-3; unclear D gene. The chain's CDR3 is CASSLAFELGDTQYF. CDR3 sequence (DNA): TGTGCCAGCAGCTTGGCCTTCGAACTGGGAGATACGCAGTATTTT.